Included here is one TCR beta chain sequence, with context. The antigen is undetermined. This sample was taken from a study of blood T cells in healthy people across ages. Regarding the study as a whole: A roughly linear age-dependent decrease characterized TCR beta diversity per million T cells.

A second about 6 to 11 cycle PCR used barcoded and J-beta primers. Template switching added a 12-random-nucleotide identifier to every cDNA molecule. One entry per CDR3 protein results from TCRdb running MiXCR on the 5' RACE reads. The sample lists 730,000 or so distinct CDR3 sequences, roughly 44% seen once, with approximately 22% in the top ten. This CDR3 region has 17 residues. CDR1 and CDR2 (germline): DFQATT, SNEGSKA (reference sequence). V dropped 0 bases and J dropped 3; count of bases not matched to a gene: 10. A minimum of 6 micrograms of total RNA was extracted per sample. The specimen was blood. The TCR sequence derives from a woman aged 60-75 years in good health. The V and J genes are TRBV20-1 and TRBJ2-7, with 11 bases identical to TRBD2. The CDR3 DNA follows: TGCAGTGCTAGAGATCAGGGACTAGCGGTTACTAACTACGAGCAGTACTTC. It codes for CSARDQGLAVTNYEQYF.